This entry lists 8 T cell receptor beta chains sequenced from one sample in a study of cytomegalovirus exposure and HLA in healthy donors (dated by TCRdb to the late 2010s). Libraries came from the immunoSEQ multiplex PCR assay. For the multiplex PCR, a mixture combining 60 forward primers for TCR Vbeta segments and 13 reverse primers for TCR Jbeta segments was used. TCRdb took over this immuneACCESS table, retaining in-frame rearrangements with V and J assigned. Such tables are incomplete; in checked studies, under half of the missing clones stem from an unresolved V gene, and the remainder is unexplained. The sample records approximately 150,000 clones, 68% of which are singletons. Together, the top ten hold less than 3.5% of the sample. The specimen was PBMCs. Receptors were obtained from a woman between 35 and 50 years old in good health and CMV-seropositive.

The chain has TRBV11-3 and TRBJ1-4; tentatively, D is TRBD1 (6 bases). The CDR3 sequence is 15 residues long. Germline loops: CDR1 SGHNT, CDR2 YENEEA. The CDR3 nucleotides read TGTTTCCTCATCCCTTGGGGGGGCGTTGATGAAAAACTGTTTTTT. It specifies CFLIPWGGVDEKLFF.

The chain couples TRBV10-3 to TRBJ2-1; the D is unclear. There are 11 residues in the CDR3. The V end was cut by 8 bases, the J end by 9 bases, with 11 bases between. Germline V gene sequence: CDR1 ENHRY, CDR2 SYGVKD. The CDR3 loop reads CAIQTESEQFF. The CDR3 DNA reads as TGTGCCATCCAGACGGAGAGTGAGCAGTTCTTC.

This clone was counted only a few times. The chain recombines TRBV2 with TRBJ1-4; 11 bases match TRBD1. Germline CDR1 SNHLY, CDR2 FYNNEI. The V and J ends lost 6 bases and 7 bases, in that order; junction bases with no gene match: 4. CDR3 length: 14 amino acids. CDR3 amino acids: CASRTGQGAEKLFF. The CDR3 nucleotides are TGTGCCAGCAGGACAGGACAGGGGGCTGAAAAACTGTTTTTT.

This clone was counted only a few times. This chain uses TRBV27 with TRBJ1-1; D not resolved. The CDR3 extends over 14 amino acids. Trimming shortened V by 2 bases and J by 3 bases, and 10 bases separated the two germline ends. Germline V gene sequence: CDR1 MNHEY, CDR2 SMNVEV (reference sequence). CDR3 sequence: CASSLNTKYTEAFF. CDR3 sequence (DNA): TGTGCCAGCAGTTTAAACACCAAATACACTGAAGCTTTCTTT.

This sequence joins TRBV5-4 and TRBJ1-2; D not resolved. Germline CDR1 reads SGHNT; CDR2 reads YYREEE (reference sequence). V lost 0 bases and J 2 bases, leaving 5 bases between the germline ends. This CDR3 is built from 13 residues. This CDR3 is CASSLVENYGYTF. CDR3 bases: TGTGCCAGCAGCTTGGTGGAGAACTATGGCTACACCTTC.

V gene TRBV6-1 combines with J gene TRBJ2-2; the match to TRBD2 covers 10 bases. Trimming at V came to 8 bases and at J to 4 bases, leaving 7 bases not matched to a gene. Germline assignment: CDR1 MNHNS and CDR2 SASEGT. This CDR3 has 15 amino acids. The CDR3 coding sequence is TGTGCCAGCTGCGGACTAGCGGACTTCACCGGGGAGCTGTTTTTT. Protein: CASCGLADFTGELFF.

A note on this clone: One end of the junction is discordant with germline, which a read error may explain. This chain uses TRBV5-6 with TRBJ1-5; D remains unclear. This CDR3 spans 15 amino acids. Per the germline V gene, CDR1 is SGHDT and CDR2 is YYEEEE. The CDR3 DNA is TGTGCCATCGATTTCCGTCGCGGTAGCAATCAGCCCCAGAATTTT. As protein: CAIDFRRGSNQPQNF.

This rearrangement joins TRBV7-2 to TRBJ2-1; 9 nucleotides agree with TRBD1. The CDR3 covers 16 residues. Germline V lookup: CDR1 SGHTA, CDR2 FQGNSA. The trim removed 5 bases at V and 4 bases at J, leaving 9 bases unmatched. CDR3 amino acids: CASSPGTDRGYNEQFF. For the CDR3, the DNA is TGTGCCAGCAGCCCCGGAACGGACAGGGGATACAATGAGCAGTTCTTC.